This TCR beta chain was sequenced in a study of blood T cell repertoires in COVID-19. Study information: Material from acute and convalescent COVID-19 was sourced from the United States, Italy and Spain.

Sequencing used immunoSEQ multiplex PCR; TCRdb keeps in-frame clones, though not all of them. The data show some 250,000 clones, around 85% seen once. V dropped 0 bases and J dropped 7; count of bases not matched to a gene: 6. This CDR3 is 15 amino acids long. Germline V gene lookup returns CDR1 SGHAT and CDR2 FQDESV (reference sequence). This clone appeared a single time. This chain joins TRBV11-1 and TRBJ1-5; 7 bases are a match to TRBD1. This TCR was sampled from a woman aged 40 to 55 with acute COVID-19. Sequenced sample: PBMCs or T cells enriched from blood (not recorded which). CDR3 in DNA: TGTGCCAGCAGCTTAGCGTGGGCAGGGGGACAGCCCCAGCATTTT. Translating it yields CASSLAWAGGQPQHF. Combining the CDR3 with reference TRBV11-1 and TRBJ1-5 gives the whole variable domain EAEVAQSPRYKITEKSQAVAFWCDPISGHATLYWYRQILGQGPELLVQFQDESVVDDSQLPKDRFSAERLKGVDSTLKIQPAELGDSAMYLCASSLAWAGGQPQHFGDGTRLSIL.